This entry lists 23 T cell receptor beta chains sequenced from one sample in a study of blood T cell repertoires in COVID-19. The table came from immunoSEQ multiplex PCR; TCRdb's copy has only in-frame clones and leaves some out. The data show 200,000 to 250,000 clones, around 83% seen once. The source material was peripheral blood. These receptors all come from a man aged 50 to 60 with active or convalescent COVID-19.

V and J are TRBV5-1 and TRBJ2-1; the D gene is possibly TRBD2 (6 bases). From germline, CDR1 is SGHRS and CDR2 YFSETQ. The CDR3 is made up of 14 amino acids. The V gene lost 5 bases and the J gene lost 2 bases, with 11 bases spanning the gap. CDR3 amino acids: CASSGAGTYNEQFF. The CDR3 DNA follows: TGCGCCAGCAGTGGAGCGGGCACCTACAATGAGCAGTTCTTC. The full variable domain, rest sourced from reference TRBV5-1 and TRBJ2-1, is KAGVTQTPRYLIKTRGQQVTLSCSPISGHRSVSWYQQTPGQGLQFLFEYFSETQRNKGNFPGRFSGRQFSNSRSEMNVSTLELGDSALYLCASSGAGTYNEQFFGPGTRLTVL.

CDR3 protein: CASSPPSTETQYF. The CDR3 region has the DNA TGTGCCAGCTCACCCCCCTCTACGGAGACCCAGTACTTC. The chain employs TRBV18 and TRBJ2-5, with D unresolved. The germline gives CDR1 KGHSH, CDR2 LQKENI. Trimming left V 3 bases short and J 5 bases short, with 10 bases between. This CDR3 is 13 amino acids long. Filled out from reference TRBV18 and TRBJ2-5, the complete variable domain reads NAGVMQNPRHLVRRRGQEARLRCSPMKGHSHVYWYRQLPEEGLKFMVYLQKENIIDESGMPKERFSAEFPKEGPSILRIQQVVRGDSAAYFCASSPPSTETQYFGPGTRLLVL.

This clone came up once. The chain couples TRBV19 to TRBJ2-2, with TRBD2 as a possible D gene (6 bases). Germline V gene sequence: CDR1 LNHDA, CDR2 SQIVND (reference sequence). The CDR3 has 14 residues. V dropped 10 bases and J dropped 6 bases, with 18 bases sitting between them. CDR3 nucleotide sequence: TGTGCCACCGCGGGAATAGGGATGTCCGGGGAGCTGTTTTTT. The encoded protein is CATAGIGMSGELFF.

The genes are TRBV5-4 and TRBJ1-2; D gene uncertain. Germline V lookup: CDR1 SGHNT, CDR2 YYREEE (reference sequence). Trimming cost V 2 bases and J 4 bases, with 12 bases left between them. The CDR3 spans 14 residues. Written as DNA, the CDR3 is TGTGCCAGCAGCTTTGTCACAGCTTCCTATGGCTACACCTTC. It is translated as CASSFVTASYGYTF.

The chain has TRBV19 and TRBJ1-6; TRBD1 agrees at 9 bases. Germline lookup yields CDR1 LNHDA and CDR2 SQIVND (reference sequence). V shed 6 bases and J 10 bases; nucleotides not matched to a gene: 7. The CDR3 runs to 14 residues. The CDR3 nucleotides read TGTGCCAGTAGCCCGGGACAGGGACCCTCACCCCTCCACTTT. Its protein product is CASSPGQGPSPLHF.

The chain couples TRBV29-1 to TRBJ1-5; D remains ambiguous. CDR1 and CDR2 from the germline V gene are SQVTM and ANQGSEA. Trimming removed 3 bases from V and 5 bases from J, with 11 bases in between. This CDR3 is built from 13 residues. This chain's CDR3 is CSVEVGRDQPQHF. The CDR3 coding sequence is TGCAGCGTTGAGGTGGGGAGAGATCAGCCCCAGCATTTT.

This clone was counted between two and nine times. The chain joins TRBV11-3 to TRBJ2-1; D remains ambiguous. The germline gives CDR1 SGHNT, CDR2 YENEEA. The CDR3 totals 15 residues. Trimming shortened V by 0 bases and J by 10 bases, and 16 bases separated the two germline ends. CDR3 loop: CASSLDLGPLMEQFF. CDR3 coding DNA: TGTGCCAGCAGCTTAGATCTGGGCCCTCTAATGGAGCAGTTCTTC.

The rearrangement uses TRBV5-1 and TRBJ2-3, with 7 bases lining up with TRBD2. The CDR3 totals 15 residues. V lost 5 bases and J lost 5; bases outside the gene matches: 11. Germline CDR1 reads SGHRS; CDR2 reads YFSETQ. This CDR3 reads CASRPTSQGLDTQYF. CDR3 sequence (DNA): TGCGCCAGCAGGCCGACTAGCCAGGGTTTAGATACGCAGTATTTT.

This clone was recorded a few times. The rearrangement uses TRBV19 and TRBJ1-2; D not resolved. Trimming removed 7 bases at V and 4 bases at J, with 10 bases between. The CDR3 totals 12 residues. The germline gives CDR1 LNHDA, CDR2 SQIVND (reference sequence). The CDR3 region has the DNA TGTGCCAGTAACACGGAGTTCTATGGCTACACCTTC. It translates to CASNTEFYGYTF.

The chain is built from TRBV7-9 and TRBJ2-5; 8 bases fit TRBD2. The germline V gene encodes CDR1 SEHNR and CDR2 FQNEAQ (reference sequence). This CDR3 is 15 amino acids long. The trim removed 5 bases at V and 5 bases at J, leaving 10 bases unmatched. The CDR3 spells CASSPRGGGDETQYF. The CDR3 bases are TGTGCCAGCAGCCCTCGGGGGGGAGGGGATGAGACCCAGTACTTC.

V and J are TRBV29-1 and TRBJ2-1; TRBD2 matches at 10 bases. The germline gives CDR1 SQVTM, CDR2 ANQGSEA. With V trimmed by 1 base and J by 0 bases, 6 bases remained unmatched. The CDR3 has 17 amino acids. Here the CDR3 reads CSVEGVAGGLSYNEQFF. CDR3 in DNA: TGCAGCGTTGAAGGGGTAGCGGGAGGTCTCTCCTACAATGAGCAGTTCTTC.

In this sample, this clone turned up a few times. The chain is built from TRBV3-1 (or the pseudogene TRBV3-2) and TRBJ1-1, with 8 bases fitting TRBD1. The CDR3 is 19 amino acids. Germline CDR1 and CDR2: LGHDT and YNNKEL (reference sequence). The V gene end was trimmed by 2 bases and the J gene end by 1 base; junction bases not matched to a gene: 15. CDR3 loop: CASSQYGSGGEPGNTEAFF. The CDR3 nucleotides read TGTGCCAGCAGCCAATACGGTTCAGGGGGCGAACCGGGGAACACTGAAGCTTTCTTT.

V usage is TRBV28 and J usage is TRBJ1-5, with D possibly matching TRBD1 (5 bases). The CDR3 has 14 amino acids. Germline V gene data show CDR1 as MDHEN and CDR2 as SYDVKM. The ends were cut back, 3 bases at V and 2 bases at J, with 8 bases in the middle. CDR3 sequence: CASSLWGGNQPQHF. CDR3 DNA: TGTGCCAGCAGTTTGTGGGGGGGCAATCAGCCCCAGCATTTT.

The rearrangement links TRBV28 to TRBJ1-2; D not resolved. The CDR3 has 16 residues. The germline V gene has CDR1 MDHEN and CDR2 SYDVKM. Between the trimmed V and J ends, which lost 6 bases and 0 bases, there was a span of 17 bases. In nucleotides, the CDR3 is TGTGCCAGCAGACCCTCTAACCCGATGACTAACTATGGCTACACCTTC. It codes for CASRPSNPMTNYGYTF.

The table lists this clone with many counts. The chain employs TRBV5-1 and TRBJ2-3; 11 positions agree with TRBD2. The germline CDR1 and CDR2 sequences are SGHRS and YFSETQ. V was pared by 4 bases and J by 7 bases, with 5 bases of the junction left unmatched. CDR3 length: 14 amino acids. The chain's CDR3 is CASSPTSGINTQYF. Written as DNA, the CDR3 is TGCGCCAGCAGCCCGACTAGCGGGATAAATACGCAGTATTTT.

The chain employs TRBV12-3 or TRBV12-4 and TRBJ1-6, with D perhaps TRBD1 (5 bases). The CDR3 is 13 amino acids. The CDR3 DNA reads TGTGCAACGGGGGGCTCCTATAATTCACCCCTCCACTTT. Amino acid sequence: CATGGSYNSPLHF.

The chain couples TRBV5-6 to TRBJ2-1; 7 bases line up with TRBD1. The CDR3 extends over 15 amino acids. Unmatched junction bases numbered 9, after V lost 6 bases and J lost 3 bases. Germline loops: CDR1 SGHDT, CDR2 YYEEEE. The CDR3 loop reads CASTAPGQIYNEQFF. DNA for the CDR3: TGTGCCAGCACCGCTCCGGGACAGATCTACAATGAGCAGTTCTTC. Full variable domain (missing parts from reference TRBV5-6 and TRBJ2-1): DAGVTQSPTHLIKTRGQQVTLRCSPKSGHDTVSWYQQALGQGPQFIFQYYEEEERQRGNFPDRFSGHQFPNYSSELNVNALLLGDSALYLCASTAPGQIYNEQFFGPGTRLTVL.

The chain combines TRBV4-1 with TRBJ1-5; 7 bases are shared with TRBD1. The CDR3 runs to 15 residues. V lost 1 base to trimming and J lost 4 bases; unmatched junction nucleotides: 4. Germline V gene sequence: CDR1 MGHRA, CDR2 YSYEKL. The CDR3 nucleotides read TGCGCCAGCAGCCAAGGACAGGGACGGAATCAGCCCCAGCATTTT. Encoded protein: CASSQGQGRNQPQHF.

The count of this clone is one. DNA for the CDR3: TGTGCCAGCAGCCTTTCTACAGATACGCAGTATTTT. It is translated as CASSLSTDTQYF. This rearrangement joins TRBV11-2 to TRBJ2-3, with no clear D. Trimming stripped 5 bases from V and 3 bases from J, with 6 bases between. The CDR3 totals 12 residues. CDR1 is SGHAT and CDR2 is FQNNGV in the germline V gene.

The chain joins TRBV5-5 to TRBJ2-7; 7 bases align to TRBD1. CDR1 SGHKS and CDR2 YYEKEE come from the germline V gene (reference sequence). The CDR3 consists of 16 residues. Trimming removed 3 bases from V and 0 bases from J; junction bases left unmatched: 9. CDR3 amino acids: CASSWTGPPSSYEQYF. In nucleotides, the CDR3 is TGTGCCAGCAGCTGGACAGGCCCACCAAGCTCCTACGAGCAGTACTTC. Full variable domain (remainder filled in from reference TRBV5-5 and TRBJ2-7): DAGVTQSPTHLIKTRGQQVTLRCSPISGHKSVSWYQQVLGQGPQFIFQYYEKEERGRGNFPDRFSARQFPNYSSELNVNALLLGDSALYLCASSWTGPPSSYEQYFGPGTRLTVT.

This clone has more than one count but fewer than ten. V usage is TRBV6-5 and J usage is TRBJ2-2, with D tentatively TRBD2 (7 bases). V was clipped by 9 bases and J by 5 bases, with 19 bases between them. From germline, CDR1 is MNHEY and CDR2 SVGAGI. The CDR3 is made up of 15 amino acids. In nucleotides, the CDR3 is TGTGCCAGTGTCGCTAGCAGGGGAGGGACCGGGGAGCTGTTTTTT. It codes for CASVASRGGTGELFF.

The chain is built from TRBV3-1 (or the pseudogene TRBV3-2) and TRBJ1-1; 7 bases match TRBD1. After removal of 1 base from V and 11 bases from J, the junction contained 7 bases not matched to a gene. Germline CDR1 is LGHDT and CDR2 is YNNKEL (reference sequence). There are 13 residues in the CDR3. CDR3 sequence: CASSQGRGGWAFF. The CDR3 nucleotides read TGTGCCAGCAGCCAAGGGCGAGGGGGCTGGGCTTTCTTT.

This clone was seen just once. DNA for the CDR3: TGTGCCAGCAGCCACAGGGGGTACTGGAACACCGGGGAGCTGTTTTTT. Translation gives CASSHRGYWNTGELFF. This chain joins TRBV14 and TRBJ2-2; 7 bases are shared with TRBD1. The CDR3 is made up of 16 amino acids. In germline, CDR1 is SGHDN, CDR2 FVKESK. V lost 3 bases and J lost 1; bases outside the gene matches: 5.